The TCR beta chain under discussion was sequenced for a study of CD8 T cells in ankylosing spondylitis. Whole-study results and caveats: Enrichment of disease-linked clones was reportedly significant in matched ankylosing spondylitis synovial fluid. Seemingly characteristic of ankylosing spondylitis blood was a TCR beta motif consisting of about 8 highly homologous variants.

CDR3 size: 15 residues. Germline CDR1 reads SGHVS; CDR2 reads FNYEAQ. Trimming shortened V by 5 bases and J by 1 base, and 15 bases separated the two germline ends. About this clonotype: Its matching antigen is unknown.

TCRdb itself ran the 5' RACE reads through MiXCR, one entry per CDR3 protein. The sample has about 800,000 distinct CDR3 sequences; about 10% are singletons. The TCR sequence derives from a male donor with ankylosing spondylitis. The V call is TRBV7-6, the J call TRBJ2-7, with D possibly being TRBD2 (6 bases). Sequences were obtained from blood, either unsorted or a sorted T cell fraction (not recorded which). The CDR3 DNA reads TGTGCCAGCAGCCCCTCGGGACTTCTATCCTACGAGCAGTACTTC. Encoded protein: CASSPSGLLSYEQYF. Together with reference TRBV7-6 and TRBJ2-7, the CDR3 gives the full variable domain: GAGVSQSPRYKVTKRGQDVALRCDPISGHVSLYWYRQALGQGPEFLTYFNYEAQQDKSGLPNDRFSAERPEGSISTLTIQRTEQRDSAMYRCASSPSGLLSYEQYFGPGTRLTVT.